These 16 T cell receptor beta chains share one sample of origin, sequenced in a study of response to subunit inactivated influenza vaccine. TCRdb re-analysed the RT-PCR reads in MiXCR, keeping a single row per CDR3 protein. The sample contains about 700,000 distinct CDR3 sequences, 14% of which appear only once. The sequenced sample was PBMCs from blood, obtained approximately 15 days before vaccination. Every receptor here comes from a man between 45 and 60 years old who received an inactivated influenza vaccine.

The chain combines TRBV12-3 or TRBV12-4 with TRBJ2-4, with D unresolved. The CDR3 spans 14 residues. V was shortened by 1 base and J by 7 bases, with 11 bases between the two germline ends. The DNA of the CDR3 is TGTGCCAGCAGTTTAGTCGTGACGGCGAACATTCAGTACTTC. It yields the protein CASSLVVTANIQYF.

J is TRBJ2-7 and V is TRBV6-2 or TRBV6-3, with 9 nucleotides matching TRBD2. Germline CDR1 is MNHEY and CDR2 is SVGEGT. Trimming removed 6 bases from V and 6 bases from J; junction bases left unmatched: 9. The CDR3 extends over 14 amino acids. CDR3 sequence (DNA): TGTGCCAGCAGCCTCGTGGCTAGCGGGACCGAGCAGTACTTC. Translating it yields CASSLVASGTEQYF.

The V and J genes are TRBV10-3 and TRBJ2-3; D possibly uses TRBD1 or TRBD2 (6 bases each). The CDR3 totals 14 residues. The V end lost 4 bases, the J end lost 2 bases, and 10 bases lay between the germline ends. Germline lookup yields CDR1 ENHRY and CDR2 SYGVKD. The CDR3 protein is CAISVGGATDTQYF. CDR3 in DNA: TGTGCCATCAGTGTCGGGGGCGCCACAGATACGCAGTATTTT.

The table lists this clonotype with many counts. This chain uses TRBV6-1 with TRBJ1-5, with 7 bases lining up with TRBD1. The ends lost 7 bases at V and 7 bases at J; junction bases unmatched: 7. This CDR3 comprises 13 residues. Germline lookup yields CDR1 MNHNS and CDR2 SASEGT. As DNA, the CDR3 is TGTGCCAGCACGGGGGAAGGGGGCCAGCCCCAGCATTTT. This encodes CASTGEGGQPQHF.

This clonotype was counted a few times. The rearrangement joins TRBV5-1 to TRBJ2-1; D unclear. Per germline, CDR1 SGHRS and CDR2 YFSETQ. CDR3 length: 17 residues. Between the trimmed V and J ends, which lost 0 bases and 1 base, there was a span of 14 bases. CDR3 amino acids: CASSLVWTATSYNEQFF. The CDR3 bases are TGCGCCAGCAGCTTGGTCTGGACGGCAACTTCCTACAATGAGCAGTTCTTC.

The J gene is TRBJ2-7, the V gene TRBV28; 7 bases match TRBD1. CDR1 and CDR2 from the germline V gene are MDHEN and SYDVKM. The CDR3 length is 12 residues. The ends lost 11 bases at V and 0 bases at J; junction bases unmatched: 4. Here the CDR3 reads CAGGQSSYEQYF. CDR3 coding DNA: TGTGCCGGGGGACAGAGCTCCTACGAGCAGTACTTC.

The chain links TRBV9 to TRBJ2-1; 7 bases map to TRBD2. With 1 base clipped from V and 6 bases from J, the junction kept 7 bases outside the gene matches. CDR1 is SGDLS, CDR2 YYNGEE, per germline. This CDR3 is built from 15 residues. The CDR3 reads CASSVYAGDSNEQFF. CDR3 bases: TGTGCCAGCAGCGTATACGCGGGAGATAGCAATGAGCAGTTCTTC.

This clonotype was picked up a small number of times. The chain joins TRBV19 to TRBJ2-7; 8 bases map to TRBD1. Losses at the gene ends were 3 bases for V and 9 bases for J; bases not matched to a gene: 7. Germline loops: CDR1 LNHDA, CDR2 SQIVND (reference sequence). The CDR3 has 13 residues. The CDR3 DNA reads TGTGCCAGTAGTATCAGGACAGGGAATGGGCAGTACTTC. Protein: CASSIRTGNGQYF.

This clonotype was counted ten times or more. The V call is TRBV5-1, the J call TRBJ2-3; D is undetermined. Germline V lookup: CDR1 SGHRS, CDR2 YFSETQ. Trimming took 0 bases from V and 0 from J, leaving 8 bases between them. The CDR3 is made up of 15 amino acids. The CDR3 DNA sequence: TGCGCCAGCAGCTTGGCTTGGCTTAGCACAGATACGCAGTATTTT. Translating gives CASSLAWLSTDTQYF.

J is TRBJ2-2 and V is TRBV12-3 or TRBV12-4; TRBD1 is a possible D gene (5 bases). V lost 3 bases and J lost 5, with 13 bases in between. CDR3 length equals 15 residues. CDR3: CASSLGRAVTGELFF. CDR3 bases: TGTGCCAGCAGTTTGGGCAGGGCGGTGACCGGGGAGCTGTTTTTT.

The chain recombines TRBV29-1 with TRBJ2-1, with D unresolved. CDR3 length: 15 amino acids. Germline CDR1 SQVTM, CDR2 ANQGSEA. V shed 6 bases and J shed 3 bases, with 18 bases lying between them. CDR3 nucleotide sequence: TGCAGCGTAATGGCGTGGGCGGACGACTACAATGAGCAGTTCTTC. Protein product: CSVMAWADDYNEQFF.

The J gene is TRBJ1-1, the V gene TRBV5-1; perhaps TRBD1 as D (6 bases). The V end was cut by 4 bases, the J end by 0 bases, with 13 bases between. The CDR3 spans 15 residues. Germline lookup yields CDR1 SGHRS and CDR2 YFSETQ. In nucleotides, the CDR3 is TGCGCCAGCAGCATTTGGACAGACATGAACACTGAAGCTTTCTTT. Its protein product is CASSIWTDMNTEAFF.

DNA for the CDR3: TGTGCCAGCAACCCCACAGGGGGCTATGGCTACACCTTC. Protein product: CASNPTGGYGYTF. The chain has TRBV12-3 or TRBV12-4 and TRBJ1-2; 8 nucleotides line up with TRBD1. The CDR3 totals 13 residues. Trimming took 7 bases from V and 4 from J; bases not matched to a gene: 5.

The chain uses TRBV6-2 or TRBV6-3 and TRBJ2-3; weak D call: TRBD2 (5 bases). This CDR3 spans 14 amino acids. V lost 8 bases and J 4 bases, leaving 16 bases between the germline ends. Germline V lookup: CDR1 MNHEY, CDR2 SVGEGT. The CDR3, as DNA: TGTGCCAGCCTCGAAGCGGATCCGCCAGATACGCAGTATTTT. Translating it yields CASLEADPPDTQYF.

CDR3: CASSSWGTSGIYEQYF. CDR3 sequence (DNA): TGTGCCAGCAGCTCCTGGGGGACTAGCGGAATATACGAGCAGTACTTC. V gene TRBV7-2 combines with J gene TRBJ2-7; 11 bases map to TRBD2. CDR3 size: 16 residues. Germline loops: CDR1 SGHTA, CDR2 FQGNSA. Unmatched junction bases numbered 9, after V lost 4 bases and J lost 4 bases.

This clonotype was counted only a few times. The chain has TRBV20-1 and TRBJ2-1, with D uncertain. CDR1 is DFQATT and CDR2 is SNEGSKA in the germline V gene (reference sequence). The V end was cut by 5 bases, the J end by 4 bases, with 6 bases between. The CDR3 consists of 11 residues. The CDR3 region has the DNA TGCAGTGCTGAAAGATACAATGAGCAGTTCTTC. This gives the protein CSAERYNEQFF.